The 32 T cell receptor beta chains in this list originate from one sample, sequenced in a study of T cells in localized non-small cell lung cancer (dated by TCRdb to about 2020). Library preparation was by the immunoSEQ multiplex PCR assay. The table comes from immuneACCESS by way of TCRdb, which keeps in-frame sequences with V and J called. Part of the clones is missing from these tables; in studies checked, under half for an unresolved V gene and the rest for unknown reasons. The sample records roughly 27,000 clones, approximately 90% of which are singletons. Of the sample, around 4.2% is held by the ten largest clones. Specimen: peripheral blood mononuclear cells, collected before any cancer treatment. The receptors originated from a woman between 35 and 75 years old with stage III lung adenocarcinoma.

The rearrangement uses TRBV4-3 and TRBJ2-1, with 8 bases identical to TRBD2. The CDR3 loop spans 16 amino acids. The germline CDR1 and CDR2 sequences are LGHNA and YSLEER. V dropped 1 base and J dropped 9; count of bases not matched to a gene: 11. In DNA form, the CDR3 reads TGCGCCAGCAGCCAAGCGGTAACTAGCGGTGCGGTTGAGCAGTTCTTC. Protein product: CASSQAVTSGAVEQFF.

The J gene is TRBJ2-5, the V gene TRBV19; the D gene is possibly TRBD1 (6 bases). V was cut by 8 bases and J by 4 bases, with 8 bases left in between. The CDR3 contains 11 residues. The germline CDR1 and CDR2 sequences are LNHDA and SQIVND (reference sequence). The CDR3 DNA follows: TGTGCCAGTTCAGGGGCAGAGACCCAGTACTTC. Translation: CASSGAETQYF.

The chain joins TRBV7-6 to TRBJ2-1, with 10 bases fitting TRBD2. Per germline, CDR1 SGHVS and CDR2 FNYEAQ. V lost 1 base and J lost 9; bases outside the gene matches: 6. CDR3 size: 15 residues. The CDR3 coding sequence is TGTGCCAGCAGCTTAGAAGCGGGAGGGCCTGGTGAGCAGTTCTTC. Its protein product is CASSLEAGGPGEQFF.

The V and J genes are TRBV28 and TRBJ2-5, with D possibly called TRBD1 or TRBD2 (5 bases each). Germline V gives CDR1 MDHEN, CDR2 SYDVKM. The CDR3 has 16 residues. Trimming left V 6 bases short and J 5 bases short, with 22 bases between. The CDR3 DNA reads as TGTGCCAGCAGATCCTCAGGGACCGCGGTTCATGAGACCCAGTACTTC. Amino acids: CASRSSGTAVHETQYF. Variable domain in full (rest from reference TRBV28 and TRBJ2-5): DVKVTQSSRYLVKRTGEKVFLECVQDMDHENMFWYRQDPGLGLRLIYFSYDVKMKEKGDIPEGYSVSREKKERFSLILESASTNQTSMYLCASRSSGTAVHETQYFGPGTRLLVL.

The rearrangement links TRBV5-6 to TRBJ2-6; maybe TRBD1 (6 bases). V lost 3 bases and J lost 1, with 17 bases in between. Germline CDR1 and CDR2: SGHDT and YYEEEE. This CDR3 is built from 18 residues. The CDR3 region is CASSSATGPVSGANVLTF. CDR3 bases: TGTGCCAGCAGCTCGGCGACAGGTCCGGTGTCTGGGGCCAACGTCCTGACTTTC.

This clone was found once. The chain links TRBV15 to TRBJ2-6, with 8 bases matching TRBD1. This CDR3 region has 15 residues. V shed 3 bases and J 6 bases; nucleotides not matched to a gene: 4. Germline V gives CDR1 LNHNV, CDR2 YYDKDF (reference sequence). CDR3 region: CATSRGQVLANVLTF. CDR3 bases: TGTGCCACCAGCAGGGGACAGGTACTGGCCAACGTCCTGACTTTC.

The gene calls are TRBV29-1 and TRBJ1-1; 10 bases agree with TRBD1. There are 15 residues in the CDR3. Trimming at V came to 7 bases and at J to 1 base, leaving 9 bases not matched to a gene. Germline V gives CDR1 SQVTM, CDR2 ANQGSEA. The CDR3 DNA is TGCAGCGGTACCGGGACAGGGGAGGGGAACACTGAAGCTTTCTTT. Encoded protein: CSGTGTGEGNTEAFF.

The V and J genes are TRBV7-8 and TRBJ2-3; perhaps TRBD2 as D (6 bases). The CDR3 totals 15 residues. Germline CDR1 reads SGHVS; CDR2 reads FQNEAQ. Between the trimmed V and J ends, which lost 2 bases and 5 bases, there was a span of 14 bases. DNA of the CDR3: TGTGCCAGCAGCTTAAGAAGGGGAGGCAAAGATACGCAGTATTTT. This translates into CASSLRRGGKDTQYF.

This chain connects TRBV6-1 to TRBJ1-4; 10 bases are a match to TRBD1. Germline lookup yields CDR1 MNHNS and CDR2 SASEGT. This CDR3 is 15 amino acids long. The trim removed 8 bases at V and 8 bases at J, leaving 11 bases unmatched. The CDR3 coding sequence is TGTGCCAGCTCAGGGGGGGACAGGGGAGGAGAAAAACTGTTTTTT. Translated, it gives CASSGGDRGGEKLFF.

The chain has TRBV14 and TRBJ1-1; no clear D gene. V lost 2 bases and J lost 2, with 12 bases in between. Germline V gene data show CDR1 as SGHDN and CDR2 as FVKESK. The CDR3 is 15 residues long. The DNA for the CDR3 is TGTGCCAGCAGCCAATTTTTGAACCCAAACACTGAAGCTTTCTTT. It is translated as CASSQFLNPNTEAFF.

Here the CDR3 DNA reads TGTGCCAGCAGTTTAAGCCGGGCCAACACTGAAGCTTTCTTT. Its translation is CASSLSRANTEAFF. The rearrangement uses TRBV27 and TRBJ1-1, with unresolved D. The CDR3 totals 14 residues. Germline V lookup: CDR1 MNHEY, CDR2 SMNVEV (reference sequence). Trimming stripped 2 bases from V and 2 bases from J, with 9 bases between.

This clone was counted once. The chain couples TRBV5-4 to TRBJ2-5, with D tentatively TRBD1 or TRBD2 (6 bases each). The germline gives CDR1 SGHNT, CDR2 YYREEE (reference sequence). The CDR3 extends over 15 amino acids. V lost 4 bases to trimming and J lost 5 bases, with 18 bases between them. CDR3 amino acids: CASSPFPGADETQYF. CDR3 nucleotides: TGTGCCAGCAGCCCCTTTCCGGGGGCGGACGAGACCCAGTACTTC.

J is TRBJ2-2 and V is TRBV5-1; D is undetermined. CDR1 SGHRS and CDR2 YFSETQ come from the germline V gene. The CDR3 extends over 15 amino acids. Between the trimmed V and J ends, which lost 2 bases and 3 bases, there was a span of 11 bases. This CDR3 is CASSFRDVYTGELFF. In nucleotides, the CDR3 is TGCGCCAGCAGCTTTAGAGACGTCTACACCGGGGAGCTGTTTTTT.

The chain couples TRBV6-1 to TRBJ1-2; D is uncertain. Germline values: CDR1 MNHNS, CDR2 SASEGT. This CDR3 spans 12 amino acids. Trimming took off 3 bases at V and 2 bases at J, with 4 bases between the two ends. CDR3 sequence reads: CASSDGNYGYTF. In DNA, the CDR3 is TGTGCCAGCAGTGACGGGAACTATGGCTACACCTTC.

In this sample, this clone turned up once. This rearrangement joins TRBV14 to TRBJ2-1; a possible D gene is TRBD2 (6 bases). Germline V gene lookup returns CDR1 SGHDN and CDR2 FVKESK. Deletions cut 3 bases from V and 0 bases from J, with 15 bases between. The CDR3 contains 17 residues. The DNA of the CDR3 is TGTGCCAGCAGCCACCATGGGACTCGGAGCTCCTACAATGAGCAGTTCTTC. Its protein product is CASSHHGTRSSYNEQFF.

The chain employs TRBV19 and TRBJ2-1; possibly TRBD1 or TRBD2 for D (5 bases each). The CDR3 is 14 residues long. Germline-derived CDR1 and CDR2 are LNHDA and SQIVND (reference sequence). With 2 bases removed from V and 6 bases from J, the gap between germline ends came to 11 bases. The CDR3 region has the DNA TGTGCCAGTAGTATAACGGGGCAGGGCAATGAGCAGTTCTTC. Protein sequence: CASSITGQGNEQFF.

The V call is TRBV9, the J call TRBJ2-1; 10 bases map to TRBD1. The CDR3 has 15 amino acids. CDR1 and CDR2 from the germline V gene are SGDLS and YYNGEE. Losses at the gene ends were 0 bases for V and 5 bases for J; bases not matched to a gene: 2. The CDR3 protein is CASSVGGQGNNEQFF. DNA for the CDR3: TGTGCCAGCAGCGTAGGGGGACAGGGGAACAATGAGCAGTTCTTC.

CDR3 region: CASSPDRVTHNQPQHF. The CDR3 nucleotides are TGTGCCAGCAGCCCGGACAGGGTAACGCATAATCAGCCCCAGCATTTT. V gene TRBV7-8 combines with J gene TRBJ1-5; 8 nucleotides line up with TRBD1. Looked up from germline, CDR1 is SGHVS and CDR2 is FQNEAQ. V lost 5 bases, J lost 4 bases, and 10 bases stayed unmatched. This CDR3 is 16 amino acids long.

The chain links TRBV25-1 to TRBJ1-2; D unclear. CDR1 and CDR2 (germline): MGHDK, SYGVNS. V shed 6 bases and J shed 8 bases, with 10 bases lying between them. The CDR3 has 11 residues. The CDR3, as DNA: TGTGCCAGCAGGACCGTACAGGGCTACACCTTC. This gives the protein CASRTVQGYTF.

This chain connects TRBV29-1 to TRBJ2-1; 10 bases are a match to TRBD2. Germline lookup yields CDR1 SQVTM and CDR2 ANQGSEA. V was pared by 8 bases and J by 8 bases, with 12 bases of the junction left unmatched. The CDR3 length is 14 residues. The DNA of the CDR3 is TGCAGCCCCCTGCTAGCGGGAGCCCCGGATGAGCAGTTCTTC. Protein product: CSPLLAGAPDEQFF.

The chain has TRBV30 and TRBJ2-2; TRBD1 matches at 8 bases. J lost 5 bases, V lost 0 bases, and 5 bases had no gene match. CDR1 is GTSNPN, CDR2 SVGIG, per germline (reference sequence). The CDR3 consists of 15 residues. Here the CDR3 reads CAWSVLDRDTGELFF. The DNA for the CDR3 is TGTGCCTGGAGTGTTTTGGACAGGGATACCGGGGAGCTGTTTTTT.

This clone has just one count. The chain couples TRBV11-2 to TRBJ1-1; the D gene is possibly TRBD1 (5 bases). Trimming pared 3 bases from V and 5 bases from J, leaving 10 bases between. The length of the CDR3 is 13 residues. The germline V gene has CDR1 SGHAT and CDR2 FQNNGV. CDR3 sequence (DNA): TGTGCCAGCAGCTTTAGGGGAGGGACTGAAGCTTTCTTT. Translated: CASSFRGGTEAFF.

This clone has only one observation. The rearrangement links TRBV13 to TRBJ2-5; D is tentatively TRBD1 or TRBD2 (5 bases each). V dropped 2 bases and J dropped 5 bases, with 12 bases sitting between them. The CDR3 length is 14 residues. Germline CDR1 is PRHDT and CDR2 is FYEKMQ (reference sequence). CDR3 coding DNA: TGTGCCAGCAGCTTATTAAGCAGGGACGAGACCCAGTACTTC. This sequence encodes CASSLLSRDETQYF.

CDR3 in amino acids: CASSVGPEDEQFF. CDR3 coding DNA: TGTGCCAGCAGTGTAGGGCCGGAGGATGAGCAGTTCTTC. The chain is built from TRBV6-4 and TRBJ2-1; a weak D match, TRBD2 (5 bases). The CDR3 is 13 amino acids. Trimming took off 4 bases at V and 8 bases at J, with 12 bases between the two ends. CDR1 is MRHNA and CDR2 is SNTAGT in the germline V gene.

The chain couples TRBV27 to TRBJ2-1; perhaps TRBD2 as D (5 bases). Trimming cost V 6 bases and J 0 bases, with 15 bases left between them. The CDR3 length is 16 residues. CDR1 is MNHEY and CDR2 is SMNVEV in the germline V gene (reference sequence). The CDR3 region has the DNA TGTGCCAGCAGGAAGGGTAGCGAGAGCTCCTACAATGAGCAGTTCTTC. It translates to CASRKGSESSYNEQFF.

V gene TRBV30 combines with J gene TRBJ2-1, with 13 bases lining up with TRBD2. Trimming removed 1 base from V and 2 bases from J; junction bases left unmatched: 5. From germline, CDR1 is GTSNPN and CDR2 SVGIG (reference sequence). CDR3 length equals 17 residues. This chain's CDR3 is CAWSGTSGGAAYNEQFF. CDR3 sequence (DNA): TGTGCCTGGAGTGGTACTAGCGGGGGGGCCGCCTACAATGAGCAGTTCTTC.

The rearrangement links TRBV5-1 to TRBJ1-4, with 9 bases identical to TRBD1. Unmatched junction bases numbered 2, after V lost 3 bases and J lost 5 bases. Germline-derived CDR1 and CDR2 are SGHRS and YFSETQ. The CDR3 is 14 amino acids. CDR3 sequence: CASSSGTGNEKLFF. The CDR3 DNA reads TGCGCCAGCAGCTCAGGGACAGGGAATGAAAAACTGTTTTTT.

The chain combines TRBV30 with TRBJ1-5, with TRBD1 as a possible D gene (5 bases). V was trimmed by 2 bases and J by 6 bases, leaving 11 bases between them. This CDR3 has 13 residues. CDR1 and CDR2 from the germline V gene are GTSNPN and SVGIG (reference sequence). CDR3 sequence (DNA): TGTGCCTGGAGTAAAGGGGAGAGTCAGCCCCAGCATTTT. This translates into CAWSKGESQPQHF.

This chain links TRBV10-3 with TRBJ2-7; D is perhaps TRBD1 (5 bases). CDR1 ENHRY and CDR2 SYGVKD come from the germline V gene. V lost 3 bases and J lost 2, with 11 bases in between. The CDR3 is 14 amino acids. The CDR3 sequence is CAISDRGSTYEQYF. In nucleotides, the CDR3 is TGTGCCATCAGTGATAGGGGTTCCACCTACGAGCAGTACTTC.

V usage is TRBV5-1 and J usage is TRBJ2-2; 7 nucleotides line up with TRBD1. CDR3 length: 15 amino acids. The V and J ends lost 7 bases and 0 bases, in that order; junction bases with no gene match: 6. Per germline, CDR1 SGHRS and CDR2 YFSETQ. The CDR3 here is CASGSTGSNTGELFF. The CDR3 DNA reads as TGCGCCAGCGGCTCGACAGGGTCGAACACCGGGGAGCTGTTTTTT.

This clone is a singleton in its sample. The chain employs TRBV27 and TRBJ2-3; TRBD2 aligns across 15 bases. The length of the CDR3 is 18 residues. The J segment lost 2 bases and the V segment lost 10 bases, leaving 13 bases of the junction unmatched. Germline CDR1 and CDR2: MNHEY and SMNVEV (reference sequence). The CDR3 DNA is TGTGCCACCAAGAGCGGGACTAGCGGGAGGCTCTACACAGATACGCAGTATTTT. Translation: CATKSGTSGRLYTDTQYF.

This chain uses TRBV10-1 with TRBJ2-3; D gene unclear. The CDR3 extends over 13 amino acids. V was clipped by 1 base and J by 4 bases, with 6 bases between them. The germline gives CDR1 WNHNN, CDR2 SYGVQD (reference sequence). The CDR3 DNA follows: TGCGCCAGCAGTGAGTTGGGCTCAGATACGCAGTATTTT. As protein: CASSELGSDTQYF.